The 30 T cell receptor beta chains in this list originate from one sample, sequenced in a study of blood T cell repertoires in COVID-19. The method was immunoSEQ multiplex PCR; TCRdb's version includes in-frame clones alone and lacks a portion of them. The sample lists roughly 100,000 clones, 84% occurring once. Sequencing input: peripheral blood. The receptors were sampled from a middle-aged man with active or convalescent COVID-19.

This chain uses TRBV6-2 or TRBV6-3 with TRBJ2-7; 9 nucleotides match TRBD1. V shed 5 bases and J 4 bases; nucleotides not matched to a gene: 12. There are 16 residues in the CDR3. CDR1 is MNHEY, CDR2 SVGEGT, per germline. CDR3 sequence reads: CASSPIRDRVFYEQYF. In nucleotides, the CDR3 is TGTGCCAGCAGTCCCATCCGGGACAGGGTATTTTACGAGCAGTACTTC.

This clone showed up just once. V is TRBV7-2 and J is TRBJ1-2, with D unclear. The CDR3 totals 17 residues. V lost 1 base, J lost 2 bases, and 17 bases lay in between. Germline CDR1 is SGHTA and CDR2 is FQGNSA. The CDR3 DNA reads TGTGCCAGCAGCTTAGTTGGCGGAAGCCTCCGAAACTATGGCTACACCTTC. Its translation: CASSLVGGSLRNYGYTF.

V gene TRBV7-2 combines with J gene TRBJ2-3; the D gene is possibly TRBD2 (5 bases). CDR3 length: 12 residues. V was shortened by 5 bases and J by 5 bases, with 8 bases between the two germline ends. Germline V gives CDR1 SGHTA, CDR2 FQGNSA. CDR3 amino acids: CASSRREDTQYF. DNA for the CDR3: TGTGCCAGCAGCCGACGGGAAGATACGCAGTATTTT.

V usage is TRBV3-1 (or the pseudogene TRBV3-2) and J usage is TRBJ1-1; a possible D gene is TRBD1 (5 bases). V was pared by 1 base and J by 6 bases, with 9 bases between. This CDR3 comprises 13 residues. Germline V CDR1 and CDR2: LGHDT, YNNKEL (reference sequence). The CDR3 is CASSQVQGAEAFF. CDR3 sequence (DNA): TGTGCCAGCAGCCAAGTACAAGGGGCTGAAGCTTTCTTT.

This clone was recorded at least ten times. The gene calls are TRBV10-3 and TRBJ1-5, with D possibly matching TRBD1 (5 bases). V lost 0 bases, J lost 1 base, and 7 bases lay in between. This CDR3 spans 15 amino acids. Germline lookup yields CDR1 ENHRY and CDR2 SYGVKD. The CDR3 reads CAISESKGSNQPQHF. DNA for the CDR3: TGTGCCATCAGTGAGTCGAAGGGGAGCAATCAGCCCCAGCATTTT.

The chain combines TRBV11-3 with TRBJ2-7; tentatively, D is TRBD1 (5 bases). The germline gives CDR1 SGHNT, CDR2 YENEEA. The V end was cut by 5 bases, the J end by 2 bases, with 13 bases between. The length of the CDR3 is 14 residues. CDR3 bases: TGTGCCAGCAGCCCGCCGGACAAACCCTACGAGCAGTACTTC. It codes for CASSPPDKPYEQYF.

The CDR3: CASRQGRDGELFF. In nucleotides, the CDR3 is TGTGCCAGCAGACAGGGTCGTGACGGGGAGCTGTTTTTT. V gene TRBV4-2 combines with J gene TRBJ2-2, with D possibly being TRBD1 (6 bases). Deletions cut 6 bases from V and 7 bases from J, with 12 bases between. The CDR3 sequence is 13 residues long. Germline V gene sequence: CDR1 LGHNA, CDR2 YNFKEQ.

The V gene is TRBV27, the J gene TRBJ1-5; 8 bases align to TRBD1. V shed 6 bases, J shed 7 bases, and the junction held 11 bases outside the gene matches. Germline V lookup: CDR1 MNHEY, CDR2 SMNVEV (reference sequence). The length of the CDR3 is 15 residues. DNA for the CDR3: TGTGCCAGCAGCCCCCGGCAGGGGGCCCGACAGCCCCAGCATTTT. As protein: CASSPRQGARQPQHF.

The rearrangement uses TRBV6-5 and TRBJ1-2; D remains ambiguous. The ends were cut back, 5 bases at V and 4 bases at J, with 11 bases in the middle. The germline gives CDR1 MNHEY, CDR2 SVGAGI. The CDR3 contains 13 residues. The CDR3 bases are TGTGCCAGCAGTCCCCCTGGCGGCTATGGCTACACCTTC. Translating it yields CASSPPGGYGYTF.

J is TRBJ2-5 and V is TRBV25-1, with D possibly matching TRBD2 (6 bases). Trimming shortened V by 4 bases and J by 5 bases, and 17 bases separated the two germline ends. The V gene's germline CDR1 is MGHDK and CDR2 SYGVNS. The CDR3 covers 15 residues. The chain's CDR3 is CASSGGTLVRETQYF. The CDR3 region has the DNA TGTGCCAGCAGTGGCGGGACTCTCGTCCGGGAGACCCAGTACTTC.

J is TRBJ1-6 and V is TRBV7-9; no reliable D call. V was clipped by 1 base and J by 10 bases, with 8 bases between them. The CDR3 spans 13 residues. The germline CDR1 and CDR2 sequences are SEHNR and FQNEAQ (reference sequence). CDR3 coding DNA: TGTGCCAGCAGCTTAGTAAGCGGATCACCCCTCCACTTT. Translation gives CASSLVSGSPLHF.

The rearrangement links TRBV7-7 to TRBJ2-1; the D gene is possibly TRBD1 (6 bases). Trimming cost V 1 base and J 5 bases, with 6 bases left between them. Per the germline V gene, CDR1 is SSHAT and CDR2 is FNYEAQ (reference sequence). The CDR3 runs 13 residues. For the CDR3, the DNA is TGTGCCAGCAGCTTAGGGGACAACAATGAGCAGTTCTTC. Translated: CASSLGDNNEQFF.

The chain couples TRBV10-2 to TRBJ2-7, with TRBD1 as a possible D gene (5 bases). CDR3 length equals 8 residues. CDR1 is WSHSY and CDR2 is SAAADI in the germline V gene. The CDR3: CASTWGPV. The CDR3 DNA follows: TGCGCCAGCACCTGGGGCCCTGTA.

This chain uses TRBV7-9 with TRBJ1-1, with TRBD1 matching over 10 bases. The CDR3 has 16 residues. The junction had 11 bases not matched to a gene; V was cut back by 5 bases and J by 5 bases. The germline gives CDR1 SEHNR, CDR2 FQNEAQ (reference sequence). The CDR3 protein is CASSPGTGQGGTEAFF. CDR3 DNA: TGTGCCAGCAGCCCGGGGACTGGACAGGGGGGAACTGAAGCTTTCTTT.

V and J are TRBV30 and TRBJ1-2, with 9 bases fitting TRBD1. Germline V lookup: CDR1 GTSNPN, CDR2 SVGIG (reference sequence). V lost 6 bases and J lost 8; bases outside the gene matches: 13. CDR3 length equals 14 residues. The CDR3 DNA reads as TGTGCCTGCCTTTCGGGACAGGGTATCCAGGGCTACACCTTC. Its protein product is CACLSGQGIQGYTF. Complete variable domain (other parts from reference TRBV30 and TRBJ1-2): SQTIHQWPATLVQPVGSPLSLECTVEGTSNPNLYWYRQAAGRGLQLLFYSVGIGQISSEVPQNLSASRPQDRQFILSSKKLLLSDSGFYLCACLSGQGIQGYTFGSGTRLTVV.

The J gene is TRBJ2-7, the V gene TRBV6-2 or TRBV6-3; 11 bases align to TRBD1. Germline trimming cut 6 bases from V and 5 bases from J; bases unmatched to any gene: 9. CDR3 length: 15 amino acids. Germline lookup yields CDR1 MNHEY and CDR2 SVGEGT. The CDR3 nucleotides are TGTGCCAGCAGCCTGGCCGGGACAGGGGGAAACGAGCAGTACTTC. Amino acids: CASSLAGTGGNEQYF.

The chain carries TRBV7-9 and TRBJ2-5; 7 nucleotides agree with TRBD2. V dropped 7 bases and J dropped 5; count of bases not matched to a gene: 10. The CDR3 runs to 14 residues. Germline V gene data show CDR1 as SEHNR and CDR2 as FQNEAQ (reference sequence). CDR3 nucleotides: TGTGCCAGCACCCCCGCGGGGGTAGCCGAGACCCAGTACTTC. Encoded protein: CASTPAGVAETQYF. Variable domain in full (rest from reference TRBV7-9 and TRBJ2-5): DTGVSQNPRHKITKRGQNVTFRCDPISEHNRLYWYRQTLGQGPEFLTYFQNEAQLEKSRLLSDRFSAERPKGSFSTLEIQRTEQGDSAMYLCASTPAGVAETQYFGPGTRLLVL.

This clone was counted a few times. The rearrangement joins TRBV7-9 to TRBJ2-1; D gene uncertain. Between the trimmed V and J ends, which lost 5 bases and 6 bases, there was a span of 11 bases. The V gene's germline CDR1 is SEHNR and CDR2 FQNEAQ (reference sequence). The CDR3 covers 13 residues. CDR3 coding DNA: TGTGCCAGCAGCCTCATCGACTTCAATGAGCAGTTCTTC. Protein sequence: CASSLIDFNEQFF. Supplemented by reference TRBV7-9 and TRBJ2-1, the full variable domain reads DTGVSQNPRHKITKRGQNVTFRCDPISEHNRLYWYRQTLGQGPEFLTYFQNEAQLEKSRLLSDRFSAERPKGSFSTLEIQRTEQGDSAMYLCASSLIDFNEQFFGPGTRLTVL.

V and J are TRBV4-2 and TRBJ2-2; 13 bases map to TRBD2. The CDR3 has 17 residues. V shed 4 bases, J shed 5 bases, and the junction held 7 bases outside the gene matches. Germline V CDR1 and CDR2: LGHNA, YNFKEQ. The DNA for the CDR3 is TGTGCCAGCAGCCCTAACGGACTAGCGGGGGTGACCGGGGAGCTGTTTTTT. It is translated as CASSPNGLAGVTGELFF.

This clone was counted ten times or more. The V call is TRBV6-5, the J call TRBJ1-1; D is unresolved. The CDR3 has 12 amino acids. Germline V gene lookup returns CDR1 MNHEY and CDR2 SVGAGI. V was cut by 4 bases and J by 3 bases, with 6 bases left in between. The CDR3 DNA follows: TGTGCCAGCAGTTCCCAGTACACTGAAGCTTTCTTT. It encodes CASSSQYTEAFF.

Turning to this clone: The junction does not match germline at one end; this may be a read error. V gene TRBV5-1 combines with J gene TRBJ1-1; D is perhaps TRBD1 (5 bases). This CDR3 region has 14 residues. Germline V gene lookup returns CDR1 SGHRS and CDR2 YFSETQ. DNA of the CDR3: TGCGCCAGCAGATTGGGGGGACTGTGGCGAAAAGCTTTCTTT. This sequence encodes CASRLGGLWRKAFF.

In nucleotides, the CDR3 is TGTGCCAGCAGTGAAAATGACAGGGGTGTGGGATCACCCCTCCACTTT. Amino acids: CASSENDRGVGSPLHF. V usage is TRBV2 and J usage is TRBJ1-6; 8 nucleotides agree with TRBD1. Looked up from germline, CDR1 is SNHLY and CDR2 is FYNNEI. This CDR3 comprises 16 residues. V gave up 2 bases and J gave up 10 bases; unmatched junction bases: 10. The full variable domain, rest sourced from reference TRBV2 and TRBJ1-6, is EPEVTQTPSHQVTQMGQEVILRCVPISNHLYFYWYRQILGQKVEFLVSFYNNEISEKSEIFDDQFSVERPDGSNFTLKIRSTKLEDSAMYFCASSENDRGVGSPLHFGNGTRLTVT.

The rearrangement joins TRBV2 to TRBJ1-3; D remains ambiguous. The CDR3 loop spans 15 amino acids. Trimming stripped 4 bases from V and 0 bases from J, with 10 bases between. CDR1 is SNHLY, CDR2 FYNNEI, per germline. CDR3 DNA sequence: TGTGCCAGCAGTGCCTCTGGGAGCTCTGGAAACACCATATATTTT. Translating it yields CASSASGSSGNTIYF. Full variable domain (remainder filled in from reference TRBV2 and TRBJ1-3): EPEVTQTPSHQVTQMGQEVILRCVPISNHLYFYWYRQILGQKVEFLVSFYNNEISEKSEIFDDQFSVERPDGSNFTLKIRSTKLEDSAMYFCASSASGSSGNTIYFGEGSWLTVV.

The gene calls are TRBV29-1 and TRBJ2-1; 10 bases align to TRBD1. The CDR3 runs to 16 residues. V lost 8 bases to trimming and J lost 4 bases; unmatched junction nucleotides: 14. Germline V gives CDR1 SQVTM, CDR2 ANQGSEA. The CDR3 loop reads CSTKLGQGIGYNEQFF. The CDR3 bases are TGCAGCACGAAACTGGGACAGGGGATTGGATACAATGAGCAGTTCTTC.

This chain joins TRBV15 and TRBJ2-5; 13 nucleotides line up with TRBD2. J gave up 5 bases and V 3 bases, and 9 bases lay outside the gene matches. Per the germline V gene, CDR1 is LNHNV and CDR2 is YYDKDF (reference sequence). The CDR3 runs 17 residues. The CDR3 DNA reads TGTGCCACCAGCAGGAGTACTAGCGGGGGGGCAAGGGAGACCCAGTACTTC. It translates to CATSRSTSGGARETQYF.

The chain employs TRBV6-6 and TRBJ1-1, with a weak D call TRBD1 (5 bases). The V gene lost 0 bases and the J gene lost 9 bases, with 14 bases spanning the gap. In germline, CDR1 is MNHNY, CDR2 SVGAGI (reference sequence). This CDR3 is built from 14 residues. The CDR3 loop reads CASSYSLQERKAFF. The CDR3 region has the DNA TGTGCCAGCAGTTACTCTTTACAGGAACGGAAAGCTTTCTTT.

The V gene is TRBV11-2, the J gene TRBJ2-3; no clear D. Germline-derived CDR1 and CDR2 are SGHAT and FQNNGV. The CDR3 runs to 16 residues. V was shortened by 0 bases and J by 2 bases, with 12 bases between the two germline ends. CDR3 sequence: CASSLDFTSYTDTQYF. The CDR3 nucleotides are TGTGCCAGCAGCTTAGATTTTACCTCCTACACAGATACGCAGTATTTT. Drawing the rest from reference TRBV11-2 and TRBJ2-3, the complete variable domain is EAGVAQSPRYKIIEKRQSVAFWCNPISGHATLYWYQQILGQGPKLLIQFQNNGVVDDSQLPKDRFSAERLKGVDSTLKIQPAKLEDSAVYLCASSLDFTSYTDTQYFGPGTRLTVL.

This rearrangement joins TRBV6-2 or TRBV6-3 to TRBJ2-7; 7 nucleotides agree with TRBD1. CDR3 length: 15 residues. The ends lost 6 bases at V and 3 bases at J; junction bases unmatched: 11. The germline CDR1 and CDR2 sequences are MNHEY and SVGEGT. CDR3 DNA sequence: TGTGCCAGCAGCTCCCGACAGGGCAATTTCTACGAGCAGTACTTC. Translating it yields CASSSRQGNFYEQYF.

A single count supports this clone. The CDR3 DNA reads TGTGCCATCAGTGAGTCGCGGGGGGCGGGTGAGCAGTTCTTC. Translated: CAISESRGAGEQFF. The chain carries TRBV10-3 and TRBJ2-1; 8 bases are a match to TRBD2. The CDR3 is 14 residues long. Germline assignment: CDR1 ENHRY and CDR2 SYGVKD. J gave up 9 bases and V 0 bases, and 4 bases lay outside the gene matches.

The CDR3, as DNA: TGTGCCAGCAGTTACGGAGCGGGCCTCAACACCGGGGAGCTGTTTTTT. This encodes CASSYGAGLNTGELFF. This chain uses TRBV6-5 with TRBJ2-2, with D maybe TRBD2 (6 bases). V was cut by 2 bases and J by 2 bases, with 12 bases left in between. The germline V gene has CDR1 MNHEY and CDR2 SVGAGI. This CDR3 comprises 16 residues.